The T cell receptor (beta chain) described here comes from a study of tumor and adjacent non-tumor tissue in lung cancer (dated by TCRdb to 2016 to 2018). Background for the entire study: The cohort included some twelve adenocarcinoma, a couple of squamous cell carcinoma and 1 small cell lung cancer patients. Ages among the roughly 15 patients ranged from about 31 to 80 years, there were roughly 10 men and 5 women, and disease was at TNM stage I to III. A total of some 130,000,000 productive TCRbeta reads were generated by sequencing, corresponding to an average of about 4.2 million reads per sample. The study compared bulk TCRbeta repertoires from lung tumor tissue and matched distant non-tumor lung tissue of some 14 lung cancer patients. TCRbeta CDR3 sequencing was performed on around 30 paired specimens, with one tumor sample and one normal lung sample collected per patient.

The germline V gene (reference sequence) gives CDR1 as MNHNY and CDR2 as SVGAGI. The CDR3 goes from the cysteine to the phenylalanine over 16 residues. CDR3 DNA only is kept here, 48 bases in frame from base 1. Results and caveats for the whole study, not just this receptor: The cohort had only about 16 patients, and the authors noted that larger samples and more detailed clinical data are needed. TCR diversity (inverse Simpson) was significantly higher in tumor than in normal lung tissue (roughly 430 vs 170, P = 0.0075, Mann-Whitney U test). TCR diversity was significantly higher in younger patients, and greater tumor TCR diversity was associated with shorter overall survival and shorter disease-free survival. Neither the sequencing platform nor unique molecular identifiers are mentioned in the methods. The top 100 clones accounted for a significantly larger cumulative portion of the repertoire in normal lung than in tumor tissue. Because peripheral blood was not sequenced, blood TCRbeta repertoires in the lung cancer patients of the study were not examined.

RNA was extracted from bulk unsorted tissue and checked for quality with a NanoDrop ND-1000 and an Agilent 2100. The donors were newly diagnosed lung cancer patients admitted for thoracic surgery in China from August to November 2014 who had not received prior chemotherapy. Patients who had received previous radiotherapy or chemotherapy, or who had another concurrent cancer, were excluded from the study. Pieces of surgical tissue measuring about 1-2 cm3 were kept in RNAlater solution and held at -80 degrees C until needed. The library was produced with multiplex PCR. The data were produced on an Illumina HiSeq 2500. TCRbeta libraries were constructed through three rounds of nested PCR with primers (Table S4) according to protocols modified from ARM-PCR. PCR products of 200-500 bp were gel-excised and purified with the QIAquick gel extraction kit before sequencing. Processing in the source paper ran as follows. Reads were cleaned using Trimmomatic, were merged into complete CDR3 sequences using FLASH, and were assigned to V(D)J germline segments using MiTCR. Clonal diversity was calculated as the inverse Simpson's index using VDJtools. Productive reads were defined as in-frame sequences without a premature stop codon. Clones were called with MiXCR by TCRdb after fastp trimmed the public reads at Q25, and only in-frame beta chains were retained. Each entry merges the rows of one CDR3 protein and shows their most common DNA and genes. Clone size and V and J calls follow TCRdb, not the original study. The sample records around 200,000 distinct CDR3 sequences, 71% of which are singletons. Jointly, the top ten make up roughly 24% of the sample.

Note on this clonotype: Its recognized antigen is unknown. This may be a read error, as it is one base from a much larger clone.

Sequencing input: lung tumor tissue. The chain is assembled from TRBV6-6 and TRBJ2-1, with the D gene too uncertain to name. The receptor comes from a man aged 55 to 70 with non-small cell lung cancer. The sequence in DNA is TGTCCCAGCAGTTACTCGCCTAGACCCCCCTACAATGAGCAGTTCTTC. Translated, it gives CPSSYSPRPPYNEQFF.